This TCR beta chain was sequenced during a study of blood T cell repertoires in COVID-19. V shed 7 bases and J 0 bases; nucleotides not matched to a gene: 7. The CDR3 spans 15 residues. From germline, CDR1 is MNHEY and CDR2 SMNVEV (reference sequence). Libraries were prepared by immunoSEQ multiplex PCR; TCRdb keeps only in-frame clonotypes and omits some of them. The sample has approximately 30,000 clones, approximately 87% seen once. Sequencing was done on a sample of peripheral blood. The chain couples TRBV27 to TRBJ1-1, with 8 bases identical to TRBD1. The receptor comes from a human donor in a cohort sampled during active COVID-19. DNA of the CDR3: TGTGCCAGCAAAATGGGACAGGTCTTGAACACTGAAGCTTTCTTT. Protein: CASKMGQVLNTEAFF.